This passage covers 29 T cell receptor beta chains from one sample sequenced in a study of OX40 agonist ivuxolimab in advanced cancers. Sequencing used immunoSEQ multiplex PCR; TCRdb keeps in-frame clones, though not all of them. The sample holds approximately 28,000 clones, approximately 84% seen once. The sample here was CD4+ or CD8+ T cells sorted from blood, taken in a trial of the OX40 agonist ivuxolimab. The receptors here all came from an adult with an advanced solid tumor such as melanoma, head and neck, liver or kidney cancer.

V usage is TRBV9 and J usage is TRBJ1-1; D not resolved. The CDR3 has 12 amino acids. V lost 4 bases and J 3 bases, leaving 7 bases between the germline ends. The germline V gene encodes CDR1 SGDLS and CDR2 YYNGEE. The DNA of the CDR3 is TGTGCCAGCAGCCCTCTTGACACTGAAGCTTTCTTT. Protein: CASSPLDTEAFF. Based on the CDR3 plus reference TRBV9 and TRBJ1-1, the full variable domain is DSGVTQTPKHLITATGQRVTLRCSPRSGDLSVYWYQQSLDQGLQFLIQYYNGEERAKGNILERFSAQQFPDLHSELNLSSLELGDSALYFCASSPLDTEAFFGQGTRLTVV.

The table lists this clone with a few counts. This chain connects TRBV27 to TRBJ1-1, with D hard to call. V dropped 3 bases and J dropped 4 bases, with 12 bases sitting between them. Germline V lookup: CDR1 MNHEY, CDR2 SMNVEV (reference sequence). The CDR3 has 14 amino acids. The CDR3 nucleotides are TGTGCCAGCAGTTTGGCGGGTACTATCACTGAAGCTTTCTTT. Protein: CASSLAGTITEAFF.

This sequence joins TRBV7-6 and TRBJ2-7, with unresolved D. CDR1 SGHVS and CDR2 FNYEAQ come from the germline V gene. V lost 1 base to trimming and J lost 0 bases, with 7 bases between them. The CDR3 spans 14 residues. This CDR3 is CASSLGRDSYEQYF. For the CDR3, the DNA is TGTGCCAGCAGCTTAGGTAGGGACTCCTACGAGCAGTACTTC.

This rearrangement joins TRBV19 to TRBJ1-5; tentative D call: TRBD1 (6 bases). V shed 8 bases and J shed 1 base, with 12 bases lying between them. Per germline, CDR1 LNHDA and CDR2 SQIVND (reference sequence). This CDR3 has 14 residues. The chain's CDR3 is CASGITGSNQPQHF. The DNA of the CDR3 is TGTGCCAGTGGCATTACAGGGAGCAATCAGCCCCAGCATTTT.

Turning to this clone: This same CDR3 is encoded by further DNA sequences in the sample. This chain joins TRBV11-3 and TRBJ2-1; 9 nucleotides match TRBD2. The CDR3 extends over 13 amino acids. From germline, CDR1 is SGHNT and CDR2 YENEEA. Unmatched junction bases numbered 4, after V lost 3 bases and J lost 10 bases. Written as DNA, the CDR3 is TGTGCCAGCAGCTTTAGCGGGAGTTGGGAGCAGTTCTTC. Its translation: CASSFSGSWEQFF. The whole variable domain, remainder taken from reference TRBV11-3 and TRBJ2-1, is EAGVVQSPRYKIIEKKQPVAFWCNPISGHNTLYWYLQNLGQGPELLIRYENEEAVDDSQLPKDRFSAERLKGVDSTLKIQPAELGDSAVYLCASSFSGSWEQFFGPGTRLTVL.

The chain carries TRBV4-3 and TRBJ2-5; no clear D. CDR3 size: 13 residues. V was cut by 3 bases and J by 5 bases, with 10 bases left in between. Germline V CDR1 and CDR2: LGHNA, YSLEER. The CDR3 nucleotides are TGCGCCAGCAGCCAGGAGAGCTTGGAGACCCAGTACTTC. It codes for CASSQESLETQYF.

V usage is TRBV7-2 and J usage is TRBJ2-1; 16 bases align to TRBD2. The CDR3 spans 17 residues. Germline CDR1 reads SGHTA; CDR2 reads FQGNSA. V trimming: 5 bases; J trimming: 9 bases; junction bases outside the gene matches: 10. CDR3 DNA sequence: TGTGCCAGCAGCGCAGTGGGACTAGCGGGAGGGCGGGTTGAGCAGTTCTTC. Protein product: CASSAVGLAGGRVEQFF.

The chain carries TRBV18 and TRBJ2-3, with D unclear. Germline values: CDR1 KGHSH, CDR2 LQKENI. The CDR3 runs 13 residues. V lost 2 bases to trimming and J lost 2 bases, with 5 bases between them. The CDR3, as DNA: TGTGCCAGCTCACCAGAGTACACAGATACGCAGTATTTT. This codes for CASSPEYTDTQYF.

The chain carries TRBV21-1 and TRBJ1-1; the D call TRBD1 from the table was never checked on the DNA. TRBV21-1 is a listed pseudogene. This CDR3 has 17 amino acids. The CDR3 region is CASSLRQGNLLNTEAFF. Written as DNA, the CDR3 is TGTGCCAGCAGCCTTCGACAGGGGAATTTACTGAACACTGAAGCTTTCTTT.

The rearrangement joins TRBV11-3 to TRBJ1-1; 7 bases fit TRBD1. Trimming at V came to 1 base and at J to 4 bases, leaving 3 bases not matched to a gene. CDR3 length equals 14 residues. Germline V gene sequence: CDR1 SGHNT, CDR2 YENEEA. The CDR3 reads CASSLASGGTEAFF. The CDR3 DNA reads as TGTGCCAGCAGCTTAGCCTCAGGGGGCACTGAAGCTTTCTTT.

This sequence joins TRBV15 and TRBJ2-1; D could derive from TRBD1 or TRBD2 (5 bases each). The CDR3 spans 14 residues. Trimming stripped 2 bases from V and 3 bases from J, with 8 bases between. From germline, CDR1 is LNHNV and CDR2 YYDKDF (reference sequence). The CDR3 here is CATSRRGRYNEQFF. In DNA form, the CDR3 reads TGTGCCACCAGCAGACGGGGCCGCTACAATGAGCAGTTCTTC.

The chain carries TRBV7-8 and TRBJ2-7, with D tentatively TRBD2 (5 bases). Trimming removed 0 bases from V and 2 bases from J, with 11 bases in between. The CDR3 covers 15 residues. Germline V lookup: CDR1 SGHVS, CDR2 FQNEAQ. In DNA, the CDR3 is TGTGCCAGCAGCTTAGCGGCCCGAGGGACCTACGAGCAGTACTTC. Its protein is CASSLAARGTYEQYF.

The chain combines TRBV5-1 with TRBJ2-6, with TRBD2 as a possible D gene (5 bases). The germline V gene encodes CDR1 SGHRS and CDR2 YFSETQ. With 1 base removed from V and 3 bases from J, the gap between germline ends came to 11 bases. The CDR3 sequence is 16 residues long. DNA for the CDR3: TGCGCCAGCAGCTTGTTTCGGGCGGGTGGGGCCAACGTCCTGACTTTC. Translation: CASSLFRAGGANVLTF.

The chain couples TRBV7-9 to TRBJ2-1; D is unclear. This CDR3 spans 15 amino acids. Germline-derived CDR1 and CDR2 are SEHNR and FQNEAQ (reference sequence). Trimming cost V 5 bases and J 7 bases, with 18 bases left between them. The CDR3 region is CASSQGGFPNNEQFF. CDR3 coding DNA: TGTGCCAGCAGCCAAGGCGGATTTCCTAATAATGAGCAGTTCTTC.

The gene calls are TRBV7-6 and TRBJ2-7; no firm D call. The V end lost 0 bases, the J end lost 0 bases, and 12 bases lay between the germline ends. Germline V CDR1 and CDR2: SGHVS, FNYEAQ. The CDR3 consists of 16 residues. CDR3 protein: CASSLAVGPSSYEQYF. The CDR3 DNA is TGTGCCAGCAGCTTAGCGGTGGGTCCCAGCTCCTACGAGCAGTACTTC.

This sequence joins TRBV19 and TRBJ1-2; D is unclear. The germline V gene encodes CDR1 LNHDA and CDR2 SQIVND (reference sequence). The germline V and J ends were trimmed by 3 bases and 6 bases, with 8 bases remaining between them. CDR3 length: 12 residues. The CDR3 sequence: CASSMGPDGYTF. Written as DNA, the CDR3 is TGTGCCAGTAGTATGGGCCCGGATGGCTACACCTTC. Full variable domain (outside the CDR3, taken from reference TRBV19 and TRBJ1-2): DGGITQSPKYLFRKEGQNVTLSCEQNLNHDAMYWYRQDPGQGLRLIYYSQIVNDFQKGDIAEGYSVSREKKESFPLTVTSAQKNPTAFYLCASSMGPDGYTFGSGTRLTVV.

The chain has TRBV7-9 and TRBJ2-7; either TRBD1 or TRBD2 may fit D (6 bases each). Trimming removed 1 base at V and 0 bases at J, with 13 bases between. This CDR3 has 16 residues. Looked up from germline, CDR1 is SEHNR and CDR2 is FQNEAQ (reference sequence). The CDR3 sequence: CASSLDQGRNSYEQYF. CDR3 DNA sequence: TGTGCCAGCAGCTTAGACCAGGGGAGGAACTCCTACGAGCAGTACTTC.

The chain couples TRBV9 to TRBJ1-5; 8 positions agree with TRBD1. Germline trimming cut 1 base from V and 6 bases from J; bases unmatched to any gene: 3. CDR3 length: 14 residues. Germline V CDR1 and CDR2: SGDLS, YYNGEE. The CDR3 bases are TGTGCCAGCAGCGTATCAGGGGGCGGTCAGCCCCAGCATTTT. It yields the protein CASSVSGGGQPQHF.

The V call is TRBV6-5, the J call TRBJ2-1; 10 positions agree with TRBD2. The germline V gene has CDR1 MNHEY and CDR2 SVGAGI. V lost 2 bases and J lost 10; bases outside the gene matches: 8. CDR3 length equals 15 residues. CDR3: CASSYTVSGGNEQFF. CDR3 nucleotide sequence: TGTGCCAGCAGTTACACTGTTAGCGGGGGGAACGAGCAGTTCTTC.

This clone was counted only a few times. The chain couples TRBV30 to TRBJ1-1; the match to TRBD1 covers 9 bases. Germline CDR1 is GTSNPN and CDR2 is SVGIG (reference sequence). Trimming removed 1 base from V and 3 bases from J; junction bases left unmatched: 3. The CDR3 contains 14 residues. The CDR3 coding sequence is TGTGCCTGGAGTGCGGGACAGGGCCACACTGAAGCTTTCTTT. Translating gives CAWSAGQGHTEAFF.

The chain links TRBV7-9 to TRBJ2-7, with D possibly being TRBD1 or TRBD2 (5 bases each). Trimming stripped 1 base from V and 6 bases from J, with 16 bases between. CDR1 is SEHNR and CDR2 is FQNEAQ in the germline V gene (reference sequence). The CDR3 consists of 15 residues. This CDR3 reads CASSLGQGALTEQYF. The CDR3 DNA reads TGTGCCAGCAGCTTAGGGCAGGGAGCCCTGACCGAGCAGTACTTC.

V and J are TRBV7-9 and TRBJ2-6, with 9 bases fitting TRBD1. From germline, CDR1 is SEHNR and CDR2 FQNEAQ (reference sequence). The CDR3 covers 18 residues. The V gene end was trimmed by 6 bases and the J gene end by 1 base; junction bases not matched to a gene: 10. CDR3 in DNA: TGTGCCAGCAGTGTACCGGGACAGGGAGATTCTGGGGCCAACGTCCTGACTTTC. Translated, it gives CASSVPGQGDSGANVLTF.

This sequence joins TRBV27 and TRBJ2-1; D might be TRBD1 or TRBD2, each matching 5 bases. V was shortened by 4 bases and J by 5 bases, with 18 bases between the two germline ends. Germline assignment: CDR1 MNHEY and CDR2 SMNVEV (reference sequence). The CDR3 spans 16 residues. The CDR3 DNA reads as TGTGCCAGCAGTTCCCGGGACCCTCAAAAACACAATGAGCAGTTCTTC. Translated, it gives CASSSRDPQKHNEQFF.

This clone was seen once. CDR3 bases: TGTGCCAGCAGCCCCGAAGGTATTGTCCTGACTTTC. It codes for CASSPEGIVLTF. The chain is built from TRBV9 and TRBJ2-6; the D is unclear. CDR3 size: 12 residues. The V gene's germline CDR1 is SGDLS and CDR2 YYNGEE. V was pared by 4 bases and J by 13 bases, with 12 bases between.

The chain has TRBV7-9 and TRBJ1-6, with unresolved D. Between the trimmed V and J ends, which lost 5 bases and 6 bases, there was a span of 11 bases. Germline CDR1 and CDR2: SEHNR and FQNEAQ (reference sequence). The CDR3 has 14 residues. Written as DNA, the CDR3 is TGTGCCAGCAGCCACACAGCTACTAATTCACCCCTCCACTTT. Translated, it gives CASSHTATNSPLHF.

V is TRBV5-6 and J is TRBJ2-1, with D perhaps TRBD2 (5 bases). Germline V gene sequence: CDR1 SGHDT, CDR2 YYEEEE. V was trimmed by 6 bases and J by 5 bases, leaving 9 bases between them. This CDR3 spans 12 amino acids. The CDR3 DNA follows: TGTGCCAGCACCGGACTTAACAATGAGCAGTTCTTC. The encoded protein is CASTGLNNEQFF.

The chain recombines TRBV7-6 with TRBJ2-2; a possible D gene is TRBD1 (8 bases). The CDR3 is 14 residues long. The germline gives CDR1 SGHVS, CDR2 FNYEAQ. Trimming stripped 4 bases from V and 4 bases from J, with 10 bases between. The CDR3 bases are TGTGCCAGCAGCTACAGGGGGGGCACCGGGGAGCTGTTTTTT. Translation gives CASSYRGGTGELFF.

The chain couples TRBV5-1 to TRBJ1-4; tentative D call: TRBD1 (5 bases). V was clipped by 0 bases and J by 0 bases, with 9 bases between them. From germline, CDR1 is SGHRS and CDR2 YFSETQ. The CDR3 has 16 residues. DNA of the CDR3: TGCGCCAGCAGCTTGGCCGGGACGACAACTAATGAAAAACTGTTTTTT. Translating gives CASSLAGTTTNEKLFF.

The DNA of the CDR3 is TGCGCCAGCAGCTCCGGGACTAGTAATTTAAGGGCAGATACGCAGTATTTT. This gives the protein CASSSGTSNLRADTQYF. The V gene is TRBV5-1, the J gene TRBJ2-3; TRBD2 aligns across 8 bases. V gave up 3 bases and J gave up 4 bases; unmatched junction bases: 13. This CDR3 is 17 amino acids long. Per the germline V gene, CDR1 is SGHRS and CDR2 is YFSETQ.